Given below is one T cell receptor (beta chain) in context. The planned depth of sequencing spanned 1 in 200,000 to 1 in 1 million T cells. Here immunoSEQ multiplex PCR was the method, and the copy in TCRdb shows in-frame clones only, minus some. The table shows about 130,000 clones, with around three quarters occurring only once. These data belong to a study of cytotoxic CD8 clonotypes in ibrutinib-treated CLL. Study at large: Treatment had run for a median roughly 13 months, range 6 to 36, when response samples were taken.

Germline assignment: CDR1 SEHNR and CDR2 FQNEAQ (reference sequence). V lost 5 bases, J lost 4 bases, and 5 bases lay in between. The CDR3 covers 11 residues. The receptor was isolated from a human donor with chronic lymphocytic leukemia. J is TRBJ1-2 and V is TRBV7-9; D is ambiguous. The specimen comprised PBMCs, sampled after 12 months of ibrutinib treatment. The DNA for the CDR3 is TGTGCCAGCAGCCCCACCTATGGCTACACCTTC. Its protein product is CASSPTYGYTF.